Below, 30 T cell receptor beta chains from the same sample are listed, as sequenced in a study of blood T cell repertoires in COVID-19. Clones were read by immunoSEQ multiplex PCR, and TCRdb kept only the in-frame ones, dropping some. The sample yields some 150,000 clones, around 73% seen once. Material for sequencing was peripheral blood. These receptor sequences come from a woman aged 45-65 years with active or convalescent COVID-19.

The chain is built from TRBV7-3 and TRBJ2-3, with D possibly TRBD1 on 6 matching bases. The CDR3 has 16 residues. Between the trimmed V and J ends, which lost 5 bases and 4 bases, there was a span of 19 bases. The germline V gene encodes CDR1 SGHTA and CDR2 FQGTGA. The CDR3 region is CASSPMDSLVADTQYF. The CDR3, as DNA: TGTGCCAGCAGCCCCATGGACAGCTTGGTGGCAGATACGCAGTATTTT. Full variable domain (outside the CDR3, taken from reference TRBV7-3 and TRBJ2-3): GAGVSQTPSNKVTEKGKYVELRCDPISGHTALYWYRQSLGQGPEFLIYFQGTGAADDSGLPNDRFFAVRPEGSVSTLKIQRTERGDSAVYLCASSPMDSLVADTQYFGPGTRLTVL.

This clone appeared a few times. The CDR3 DNA follows: TGTGCCAGCAGCGGACAGGGGGCAAGTGGCTACACCTTC. Its translation: CASSGQGASGYTF. This rearrangement joins TRBV2 to TRBJ1-2, with 11 bases aligning to TRBD1. This CDR3 spans 13 amino acids. The V gene end was trimmed by 6 bases and the J gene end by 7 bases; junction bases not matched to a gene: 4. Germline assignment: CDR1 SNHLY and CDR2 FYNNEI.

This clone was counted a single time. The chain employs TRBV28 and TRBJ1-2; D not certain. V gave up 7 bases and J gave up 0 bases, with 9 bases separating them. Germline CDR1 and CDR2: MDHEN and SYDVKM. The CDR3 is 13 residues long. The CDR3 sequence: CASTPFANYGYTF. The CDR3 region has the DNA TGTGCCAGCACCCCCTTCGCTAACTATGGCTACACCTTC.

V is TRBV7-7 and J is TRBJ2-5, with 10 bases that match TRBD2. The CDR3 totals 15 residues. The germline CDR1 and CDR2 sequences are SSHAT and FNYEAQ (reference sequence). With 4 bases clipped from V and 4 bases from J, the junction kept 6 bases outside the gene matches. DNA for the CDR3: TGTGCCAGCAGCTCGCTAGCGGGAGTAGGAGAGACCCAGTACTTC. This gives the protein CASSSLAGVGETQYF.

In this sample, this clone turned up a few times. This chain uses TRBV27 with TRBJ2-1; 12 bases agree with TRBD1. Germline V lookup: CDR1 MNHEY, CDR2 SMNVEV (reference sequence). After removal of 5 bases from V and 6 bases from J, the junction contained 17 bases not matched to a gene. This CDR3 is built from 19 residues. The CDR3 DNA sequence: TGTGCCAGCAGTCTTTTGGGGACAGGGGGCTTTATAGTATCCAATGAGCAGTTCTTC. Translated: CASSLLGTGGFIVSNEQFF.

The chain couples TRBV5-4 to TRBJ2-7; 9 positions agree with TRBD1. V gave up 0 bases and J gave up 1 base; unmatched junction bases: 2. This CDR3 comprises 15 residues. The germline V gene encodes CDR1 SGHNT and CDR2 YYREEE (reference sequence). Here the CDR3 DNA reads TGTGCCAGCAGCTTGGGAGGACAGGGGTCCTACGAGCAGTACTTC. This codes for CASSLGGQGSYEQYF.

V usage is TRBV5-3 and J usage is TRBJ2-1, with 10 nucleotides matching TRBD2. TRBV5-3 is an open reading frame, and its role is uncertain. The CDR3 loop spans 16 amino acids. J lost 4 bases, V lost 3 bases, and 7 bases had no gene match. The CDR3 loop reads CARSSVAGGSYNEQFF. Written as DNA, the CDR3 is TGTGCCAGAAGCTCGGTAGCGGGGGGCTCATACAATGAGCAGTTCTTC.

The chain uses TRBV30 and TRBJ2-3; 7 positions agree with TRBD2. Per germline, CDR1 GTSNPN and CDR2 SVGIG (reference sequence). The CDR3 totals 16 residues. Unmatched junction bases numbered 8, after V lost 2 bases and J lost 0 bases. The CDR3 DNA follows: TGTGCCTGGAGTAAAGGGAGTAGCGGGAGCACAGATACGCAGTATTTT. It encodes CAWSKGSSGSTDTQYF.

V and J are TRBV19 and TRBJ2-1; 13 nucleotides align to TRBD2. The CDR3 spans 15 residues. The germline gives CDR1 LNHDA, CDR2 SQIVND (reference sequence). Trimming cost V 6 bases and J 7 bases; bases outside gene matches: 6. This CDR3 reads CASRPGLAGPNEQFF. As DNA, the CDR3 is TGTGCCAGTAGACCGGGACTAGCGGGGCCTAATGAGCAGTTCTTC.

CDR3 nucleotide sequence: TGTGCCTGGAGTCTGGGCTCTGGTGGAAACATTCAGTACTTC. Translation: CAWSLGSGGNIQYF. The rearrangement links TRBV30 to TRBJ2-4; D not resolved. Trimming shortened V by 2 bases and J by 6 bases, and 14 bases separated the two germline ends. CDR1 GTSNPN and CDR2 SVGIG come from the germline V gene (reference sequence). The CDR3 covers 14 residues.

In its sample, this clone was seen a few times. The chain joins TRBV19 to TRBJ1-4, with TRBD1 as a possible D gene (5 bases). V was shortened by 3 bases and J by 8 bases, with 13 bases between the two germline ends. CDR3 size: 14 residues. CDR1 and CDR2 from the germline V gene are LNHDA and SQIVND (reference sequence). The CDR3 is CASSIPRQNEKLFF. CDR3 DNA: TGTGCCAGTAGTATCCCGCGACAGAACGAAAAACTGTTTTTT.

The chain couples TRBV9 to TRBJ2-1, with 11 positions matching TRBD2. The V segment lost 0 bases and the J segment 7 bases; nucleotides outside the gene matches: 9. Germline-derived CDR1 and CDR2 are SGDLS and YYNGEE. The CDR3 has 17 residues. CDR3 protein: CASSVGELAGVRNEQFF. CDR3 DNA: TGTGCCAGCAGCGTAGGGGAACTAGCGGGAGTCAGGAATGAGCAGTTCTTC.

This clone was observed a handful of times. The V and J genes are TRBV29-1 and TRBJ1-1, with D unresolved. Trimming removed 4 bases at V and 5 bases at J, with 11 bases between. Germline V gives CDR1 SQVTM, CDR2 ANQGSEA. The CDR3 extends over 12 amino acids. CDR3 DNA sequence: TGCAGCGTTGTCGGGTCGCGGACTGAAGCTTTCTTT. Encoded protein: CSVVGSRTEAFF.

CDR3 coding DNA: TGCGCCAGCAGCCAAGATTACAGGGGGCAGGGTGGCTACACCTTC. It codes for CASSQDYRGQGGYTF. The V gene is TRBV4-3, the J gene TRBJ1-2; 9 positions agree with TRBD1. The CDR3 totals 15 residues. V was clipped by 0 bases and J by 7 bases; unmatched bases: 6. CDR1 is LGHNA and CDR2 is YSLEER in the germline V gene.

The rearrangement links TRBV7-2 to TRBJ2-7; 10 nucleotides line up with TRBD2. The V and J ends lost 5 bases and 5 bases, in that order; junction bases with no gene match: 9. The CDR3 covers 15 residues. From germline, CDR1 is SGHTA and CDR2 FQGNSA. CDR3 nucleotides: TGTGCCAGCAGCGCAAAAGCGGGGGGGACAGACGAGCAGTACTTC. As protein: CASSAKAGGTDEQYF.

The chain uses TRBV4-3 and TRBJ1-1; weak D call: TRBD1 (6 bases). Trimming removed 0 bases from V and 5 bases from J, with 16 bases in between. The CDR3 has 16 amino acids. CDR1 is LGHNA and CDR2 is YSLEER in the germline V gene. In DNA, the CDR3 is TGCGCCAGCAGCCAAGATCTTACAGGGTGGGCTACTGAAGCTTTCTTT. Translation gives CASSQDLTGWATEAFF.

This chain links TRBV19 with TRBJ1-2, with unresolved D. The germline gives CDR1 LNHDA, CDR2 SQIVND (reference sequence). The CDR3 is made up of 15 amino acids. Trimming removed 2 bases from V and 1 base from J, with 11 bases in between. CDR3 bases: TGTGCCAGTAGTATACGAGGGCTGGATAACTATGGCTACACCTTC. It codes for CASSIRGLDNYGYTF.

This chain uses TRBV6-5 with TRBJ1-1; perhaps TRBD1 as D (5 bases). CDR1 and CDR2 from the germline V gene are MNHEY and SVGAGI. The CDR3 contains 13 residues. Trimming removed 10 bases at V and 3 bases at J, with 15 bases between. CDR3: CAILRERYTEAFF. CDR3 in DNA: TGTGCCATCCTCAGGGAAAGATACACTGAAGCTTTCTTT.

The CDR3 nucleotides are TGTGCCAGCAGTTTAAGGTCCCCAGGGCGCTCTGGAAACACCATATATTTT. Translated, it gives CASSLRSPGRSGNTIYF. This chain links TRBV27 with TRBJ1-3; tentative D call: TRBD1 (5 bases). Germline V lookup: CDR1 MNHEY, CDR2 SMNVEV (reference sequence). V lost 2 bases and J 0 bases, leaving 14 bases between the germline ends. The CDR3 loop spans 17 amino acids.

The chain is built from TRBV30 and TRBJ1-1; D is unclear. Trimming cost V 6 bases and J 4 bases, with 15 bases left between them. Germline-derived CDR1 and CDR2 are GTSNPN and SVGIG (reference sequence). CDR3 length: 13 residues. The CDR3 DNA reads TGTGCCTGCCACGGCGGAGGGTCCACTGAAGCTTTCTTT. Its protein is CACHGGGSTEAFF. The full variable domain, in which reference TRBV30 and TRBJ1-1 provide the parts outside the CDR3, is SQTIHQWPATLVQPVGSPLSLECTVEGTSNPNLYWYRQAAGRGLQLLFYSVGIGQISSEVPQNLSASRPQDRQFILSSKKLLLSDSGFYLCACHGGGSTEAFFGQGTRLTVV.

V is TRBV7-9 and J is TRBJ2-7; 7 nucleotides match TRBD1. Germline loops: CDR1 SEHNR, CDR2 FQNEAQ (reference sequence). Trimming cost V 4 bases and J 0 bases; bases outside gene matches: 3. The CDR3 spans 14 residues. CDR3 DNA sequence: TGTGCCAGCAGCTGGGGACAGAACTCCTACGAGCAGTACTTC. As protein: CASSWGQNSYEQYF.

The gene calls are TRBV30 and TRBJ1-2, with 8 bases lining up with TRBD1. V shed 1 base, J shed 7 bases, and the junction held 8 bases outside the gene matches. The germline V gene encodes CDR1 GTSNPN and CDR2 SVGIG (reference sequence). This CDR3 is 14 amino acids long. The DNA of the CDR3 is TGTGCCTGGAGTGAGGACAGGGTGGTAAGTGGCTACACCTTC. Its translation: CAWSEDRVVSGYTF.

This clone has a single count. The V gene is TRBV9, the J gene TRBJ2-1; 9 bases line up with TRBD1. Trimming took 6 bases from V and 5 from J; bases not matched to a gene: 6. The CDR3 runs 14 residues. In germline, CDR1 is SGDLS, CDR2 YYNGEE. The CDR3 reads CASTAGTGNNEQFF. CDR3 coding DNA: TGTGCCAGCACCGCCGGGACAGGGAACAATGAGCAGTTCTTC.

The chain couples TRBV19 to TRBJ1-5; D may be TRBD1 (6 bases). The CDR3 has 17 amino acids. Germline assignment: CDR1 LNHDA and CDR2 SQIVND (reference sequence). The germline V and J ends were trimmed by 3 bases and 2 bases, with 17 bases remaining between them. The CDR3 sequence: CASSIPLDSFRNQPQHF. In DNA form, the CDR3 reads TGTGCCAGTAGTATCCCGCTGGACAGTTTTCGCAATCAGCCCCAGCATTTT.

V is TRBV2 and J is TRBJ2-5, with D possibly matching TRBD1 (5 bases). There are 15 residues in the CDR3. V lost 0 bases and J 5 bases, leaving 13 bases between the germline ends. Per germline, CDR1 SNHLY and CDR2 FYNNEI. CDR3 nucleotides: TGTGCCAGCAGTGAAGCGCTCAGGGCGCGGGAGACCCAGTACTTC. This translates into CASSEALRARETQYF.

The CDR3 coding sequence is TGTGCCAGCAGCTTGTATAGGACAGGCGCTAACTATGGCTACACCTTC. It translates to CASSLYRTGANYGYTF. This chain connects TRBV5-6 to TRBJ1-2; 7 bases align to TRBD1. There are 16 residues in the CDR3. Germline trimming cut 1 base from V and 0 bases from J; bases unmatched to any gene: 6. Germline assignment: CDR1 SGHDT and CDR2 YYEEEE. The entire variable domain, with the rest obtained from reference TRBV5-6 and TRBJ1-2, is as follows: DAGVTQSPTHLIKTRGQQVTLRCSPKSGHDTVSWYQQALGQGPQFIFQYYEEEERQRGNFPDRFSGHQFPNYSSELNVNALLLGDSALYLCASSLYRTGANYGYTFGSGTRLTVV.

This chain links TRBV5-4 with TRBJ1-2, with D unresolved. Germline V gene lookup returns CDR1 SGHNT and CDR2 YYREEE (reference sequence). The ends were cut back, 4 bases at V and 5 bases at J, with 12 bases in the middle. The CDR3 is 13 amino acids. CDR3 sequence reads: CASSPGRDYGYTF. The DNA of the CDR3 is TGTGCCAGCAGCCCTGGACGGGATTATGGCTACACCTTC.

The rearrangement links TRBV4-3 to TRBJ1-1; a possible D gene is TRBD1 (5 bases). Germline-derived CDR1 and CDR2 are LGHNA and YSLEER. The CDR3 extends over 13 amino acids. Trimming took off 4 bases at V and 3 bases at J, with 9 bases between the two ends. The CDR3 protein is CASSPWGDTEAFF. In nucleotides, the CDR3 is TGCGCCAGCAGCCCTTGGGGGGACACTGAAGCTTTCTTT.

J is TRBJ2-1 and V is TRBV6-5; 7 positions agree with TRBD1. Germline V gene lookup returns CDR1 MNHEY and CDR2 SVGAGI. The CDR3 contains 13 residues. The V gene end was trimmed by 6 bases and the J gene end by 6 bases; junction bases not matched to a gene: 5. The CDR3 spells CASRPGTANEQFF. The CDR3 DNA is TGTGCCAGCAGGCCCGGGACAGCCAATGAGCAGTTCTTC.

This chain uses TRBV28 with TRBJ1-1, with TRBD1 matching over 7 bases. Per germline, CDR1 MDHEN and CDR2 SYDVKM. This CDR3 region has 14 residues. V gave up 4 bases and J gave up 0 bases; unmatched junction bases: 2. CDR3 sequence reads: CASSSTGMNTEAFF. CDR3 sequence (DNA): TGTGCCAGCAGTTCGACAGGGATGAACACTGAAGCTTTCTTT.